This is a list of T cell receptor beta chains from one sample in a study of cytomegalovirus exposure and HLA in healthy donors. Assay used: immunoSEQ multiplex PCR; TCRdb lists only in-frame clones, some missing. The sample consists of about 120,000 clones, roughly 65% of them appearing once. The sequenced sample consisted of PBMCs. These receptors were obtained from a man in his forties in good health and CMV-seropositive. Each CDR3 is given with its conserved first and last residue. The order of the fields is D gene, clone size, V gene, J gene, CDR3 protein, CDR3 DNA. D genes are given only for firm matches. Only part of the rows carry a size: once, few, many, or a class if the clone is expanded.

TRBD1	once	TRBV9	TRBJ2-2	CASSPGGHTGELFF	TGTGCCAGCAGCCCAGGGGGCCATACCGGGGAGCTGTTTTTT
-	-	TRBV6-1	TRBJ2-5	CASSEGLGETQYF	TGTGCCAGCAGTGAGGGACTCGGAGAGACCCAGTACTTC
TRBD1	-	TRBV5-1	TRBJ1-1	CASSSGQGNTEAFF	TGCGCCAGCAGCTCCGGACAGGGAAACACTGAAGCTTTCTTT
TRBD2	few	TRBV6-1	TRBJ2-5	CASSEFPGLAGGRETQYF	TGTGCCAGCAGTGAATTCCCCGGACTAGCGGGGGGGCGGGAGACCCAGTACTTC
-	few	TRBV19	TRBJ1-2	CASSTRNYGYTF	TGTGCCAGTAGTACCCGTAACTATGGCTACACCTTC
TRBD1	-	TRBV27	TRBJ1-6	CASSAWGQGRSSPLHF	TGTGCCAGCAGTGCCTGGGGACAGGGGAGGAGTTCACCCCTCCACTTT
-	-	TRBV11-1	TRBJ2-5	CASAGRETQYF	TGTGCCAGCGCTGGTCGGGAGACCCAGTACTTC
TRBD1	-	TRBV6-1	TRBJ1-1	CASRSTGGTEAFF	TGTGCCAGCAGATCGACAGGGGGCACTGAAGCTTTCTTT
-	few	TRBV6-6	TRBJ1-5	CASSRDGGFQPQHF	TGTGCCAGCAGCCGAGACGGGGGTTTTCAGCCCCAGCATTTT
-	-	TRBV18	TRBJ1-5	CASSPGGSGNQPQHF	TGTGCCAGCTCACCGGGGGGTTCGGGCAATCAGCCCCAGCATTTT